These T cell receptor beta chains were read from a single sample in a study of identical twins. TCRdb analysed the 5' RACE reads with MiXCR anew, one entry per CDR3 protein. This sample has hundreds of thousands of distinct CDR3 sequences, with under 9.5% found just once. The sample was also linked to a second study, of yellow fever vaccine responses in identical twins.

Sequencing was done on a sample of memory (CD45RO+) T cells sorted from blood. The receptors come from a woman aged 18-29 years in good health. Both conserved end residues are part of each CDR3. D genes are given only for firm matches. Clone sizes are given selectively: once, few, many, or a class where the clone is expanded.

CDR3 protein: CSASTGTHNEQFF; CDR3 DNA: TGCAGTGCTAGTACAGGGACGCACAATGAGCAGTTCTTC; clone size: few; D gene: NA; J gene: TRBJ2-1; V gene: TRBV20-1
CDR3 protein: CATSRAGLDTGELFF; CDR3 DNA: TGTGCCACCAGCAGAGCGGGGCTGGACACCGGGGAGCTGTTTTTT; clone size: many; D gene: NA; J gene: TRBJ2-2; V gene: TRBV15
CDR3 protein: CASSQSPIHTEAFF; CDR3 DNA: TGTGCCAGCAGCCAATCCCCAATCCACACTGAAGCTTTCTTT; clone size: few; D gene: NA; J gene: TRBJ1-1; V gene: TRBV3-1
CDR3 protein: CSASGVPGVKTQYF; CDR3 DNA: TGCAGTGCAAGTGGAGTGCCGGGGGTAAAGACCCAGTACTTC; clone size: many; D gene: NA; J gene: TRBJ2-5; V gene: TRBV20-1
CDR3 protein: CSARDPASTYNEQFF; CDR3 DNA: TGCAGTGCTAGAGATCCGGCTAGTACCTACAATGAGCAGTTCTTC; clone size: NA; D gene: NA; J gene: TRBJ2-1; V gene: TRBV20-1
CDR3 protein: CASSQDVRTGKWNTGELFF; CDR3 DNA: TGTGCCAGCAGCCAAGATGTCCGGACAGGGAAATGGAACACCGGGGAGCTGTTTTTT; clone size: many; D gene: TRBD1; J gene: TRBJ2-2; V gene: TRBV3-1
CDR3 protein: CASSLTGGGSSHEQFF; CDR3 DNA: TGTGCCAGCAGCCTGACTGGAGGCGGGAGTTCTCATGAGCAGTTCTTC; clone size: many; D gene: TRBD2; J gene: TRBJ2-1; V gene: TRBV7-3
CDR3 protein: CASSPTFYNSPLHF; CDR3 DNA: TGTGCCAGCAGCCCGACCTTTTATAATTCACCCCTCCACTTT; clone size: few; D gene: NA; J gene: TRBJ1-6; V gene: TRBV27
CDR3 protein: CASSLTAAGGSTDTQYF; CDR3 DNA: TGTGCCAGCAGCTTAACGGCGGCGGGAGGGAGCACAGATACGCAGTATTTT; clone size: NA; D gene: TRBD2; J gene: TRBJ2-3; V gene: TRBV7-3
CDR3 protein: CASSFGLAGGRTEQYF; CDR3 DNA: TGTGCCAGCAGTTTTGGTCTAGCGGGAGGCCGAACAGAGCAGTACTTC; clone size: NA; D gene: TRBD2; J gene: TRBJ2-7; V gene: TRBV28
CDR3 protein: CSALGGASSTDTQYF; CDR3 DNA: TGCAGCGCCTTAGGGGGGGCCTCTAGCACAGATACGCAGTATTTT; clone size: many; D gene: NA; J gene: TRBJ2-3; V gene: TRBV29-1
CDR3 protein: CASSRALYEQFF; CDR3 DNA: TGTGCCAGCAGCAGGGCCCTCTATGAGCAGTTCTTC; clone size: few; D gene: NA; J gene: TRBJ2-1; V gene: TRBV2
CDR3 protein: CSVEPAGEADTQYF; CDR3 DNA: TGCAGCGTTGAGCCAGCGGGAGAGGCAGATACGCAGTATTTT; clone size: many; D gene: TRBD2; J gene: TRBJ2-3; V gene: TRBV29-1
CDR3 protein: CASSLSISLGTEAFF; CDR3 DNA: TGCGCCAGCAGCTTGAGCATTTCCCTGGGCACTGAAGCTTTCTTT; clone size: many; D gene: NA; J gene: TRBJ1-1; V gene: TRBV5-1
CDR3 protein: CASSQTYYGYTF; CDR3 DNA: TGTGCCAGCAGCCAGACCTACTATGGCTACACCTTC; clone size: NA; D gene: NA; J gene: TRBJ1-2; V gene: TRBV9
CDR3 protein: CASSLAYRNQPQHF; CDR3 DNA: TGTGCCAGCAGCTTAGCGTATCGCAATCAGCCCCAGCATTTT; clone size: NA; D gene: NA; J gene: TRBJ1-5; V gene: TRBV7-9
CDR3 protein: CASSSSQGASEKLFF; CDR3 DNA: TGTGCCAGCAGCAGCTCGCAGGGGGCTAGCGAAAAACTGTTTTTT; clone size: few; D gene: TRBD1; J gene: TRBJ1-4; V gene: TRBV6-1
CDR3 protein: CASSLAGESDTQYF; CDR3 DNA: TGTGCCAGCAGCCTAGCGGGAGAATCAGATACGCAGTATTTT; clone size: many; D gene: TRBD2; J gene: TRBJ2-3; V gene: TRBV6-2/TRBV6-3
CDR3 protein: CASSEQGFGDTQYF; CDR3 DNA: TGTGCCAGCAGCGAACAGGGATTTGGGGATACGCAGTATTTT; clone size: NA; D gene: NA; J gene: TRBJ2-3; V gene: TRBV7-9
CDR3 protein: CASSPERGNQPQHF; CDR3 DNA: TGTGCCAGCAGTCCAGAGCGTGGCAATCAGCCCCAGCATTTT; clone size: NA; D gene: NA; J gene: TRBJ1-5; V gene: TRBV27
CDR3 protein: CSARDQGGYTEAFF; CDR3 DNA: TGCAGTGCTAGAGATCAGGGGGGGTACACTGAAGCTTTCTTT; clone size: many; D gene: TRBD1; J gene: TRBJ1-1; V gene: TRBV20-1
CDR3 protein: CASSDRLAYEQFF; CDR3 DNA: TGTGCCAGCAGTGACCGACTAGCCTATGAGCAGTTCTTC; clone size: NA; D gene: TRBD2; J gene: TRBJ2-1; V gene: TRBV6-6
CDR3 protein: CASKAGTSASTDTQYF; CDR3 DNA: TGTGCCAGCAAGGCCGGGACTAGCGCTAGCACAGATACGCAGTATTTT; clone size: few; D gene: TRBD2; J gene: TRBJ2-3; V gene: TRBV5-4
CDR3 protein: CASSPTSSRIQETQYF; CDR3 DNA: TGTGCCAGCAGCCCGACTAGCTCTAGGATCCAAGAGACCCAGTACTTC; clone size: many; D gene: TRBD2; J gene: TRBJ2-5; V gene: TRBV7-7
CDR3 protein: CASTNWGAGGADTQYF; CDR3 DNA: TGTGCCAGCACCAATTGGGGGGCGGGTGGTGCAGATACGCAGTATTTT; clone size: many; D gene: NA; J gene: TRBJ2-3; V gene: TRBV12-3/TRBV12-4
CDR3 protein: CASRRQGLMNTEAFF; CDR3 DNA: TGTGCCAGCAGAAGACAGGGTCTCATGAACACTGAAGCTTTCTTT; clone size: many; D gene: TRBD1; J gene: TRBJ1-1; V gene: TRBV6-1
CDR3 protein: CASSPDRGGSEKLFF; CDR3 DNA: TGTGCCAGCAGCCCTGACAGGGGTGGGAGTGAAAAACTGTTTTTT; clone size: NA; D gene: TRBD1; J gene: TRBJ1-4; V gene: TRBV2
CDR3 protein: CANDREGGGNQPQHF; CDR3 DNA: TGCGCCAATGACAGGGAAGGGGGTGGCAATCAGCCCCAGCATTTT; clone size: few; D gene: TRBD1; J gene: TRBJ1-5; V gene: TRBV5-1
CDR3 protein: CASSRQNNEQFF; CDR3 DNA: TGTGCCAGCAGCAGACAGAACAATGAGCAGTTCTTC; clone size: NA; D gene: NA; J gene: TRBJ2-1; V gene: TRBV7-2
CDR3 protein: CNAWGLPYTGELFF; CDR3 DNA: TGCAATGCGTGGGGACTACCCTACACCGGGGAGCTGTTTTTT; clone size: NA; D gene: TRBD2; J gene: TRBJ2-2; V gene: TRBV20-1
CDR3 protein: CASSLVGDVNIQYF; CDR3 DNA: TGTGCCAGCAGCTTAGTAGGGGATGTAAACATTCAGTACTTC; clone size: many; D gene: NA; J gene: TRBJ2-4; V gene: TRBV5-5
CDR3 protein: CASSPRIMNTEAFF; CDR3 DNA: TGTGCCAGCAGCCCCCGAATTATGAACACTGAAGCTTTCTTT; clone size: NA; D gene: NA; J gene: TRBJ1-1; V gene: TRBV11-2
CDR3 protein: CSARGEGWRLNEQFF; CDR3 DNA: TGCAGTGCTAGAGGTGAAGGGTGGCGACTGAATGAGCAGTTCTTC; clone size: NA; D gene: NA; J gene: TRBJ2-1; V gene: TRBV20-1
CDR3 protein: CASSQDWGTSGYNEQFF; CDR3 DNA: TGCGCCAGCAGCCAAGATTGGGGGACTAGCGGATACAATGAGCAGTTCTTC; clone size: many; D gene: TRBD2; J gene: TRBJ2-1; V gene: TRBV4-1
CDR3 protein: CASSWTGGSYEQFF; CDR3 DNA: TGCGCCAGCAGCTGGACAGGGGGCAGTTACGAGCAGTTCTTC; clone size: NA; D gene: TRBD1; J gene: TRBJ2-1; V gene: TRBV5-1
CDR3 protein: CASSQVIRTSGYNEQFF; CDR3 DNA: TGTGCCAGCAGCCAAGTAATCAGGACTAGCGGCTACAATGAGCAGTTCTTC; clone size: few; D gene: TRBD2; J gene: TRBJ2-1; V gene: TRBV3-1
CDR3 protein: CATSAPGGGYTF; CDR3 DNA: TGTGCCACCAGTGCCCCAGGGGGTGGCTACACCTTC; clone size: few; D gene: TRBD1; J gene: TRBJ1-2; V gene: TRBV24-1
CDR3 protein: CASSPPTLAGGNEQFF; CDR3 DNA: TGTGCCAGCTCACCACCGACACTAGCGGGAGGGAATGAGCAGTTCTTC; clone size: NA; D gene: TRBD2; J gene: TRBJ2-1; V gene: TRBV18
CDR3 protein: CASSERVTIDTQYF; CDR3 DNA: TGTGCCAGCAGTGAGAGGGTCACTATAGATACGCAGTATTTT; clone size: NA; D gene: NA; J gene: TRBJ2-3; V gene: TRBV7-2
CDR3 protein: CASSLFIGAGPLSGNTIYF; CDR3 DNA: TGTGCCAGCAGCTTATTTATTGGCGCAGGACCACTTTCTGGAAACACCATATATTTT; clone size: many; D gene: NA; J gene: TRBJ1-3; V gene: TRBV11-1
CDR3 protein: CASSDPGTAYEQYF; CDR3 DNA: TGTGCCAGCAGTGATCCTGGGACCGCCTACGAGCAGTACTTC; clone size: NA; D gene: NA; J gene: TRBJ2-7; V gene: TRBV6-5
CDR3 protein: CASSQAPGQAISSYNEQFF; CDR3 DNA: TGTGCCAGCAGCCAGGCACCGGGACAGGCAATATCTTCCTACAATGAGCAGTTCTTC; clone size: few; D gene: TRBD1; J gene: TRBJ2-1; V gene: TRBV14
CDR3 protein: CASSFEAGVTGELFF; CDR3 DNA: TGTGCCAGCAGTTTTGAGGCAGGGGTCACCGGGGAGCTGTTTTTT; clone size: NA; D gene: NA; J gene: TRBJ2-2; V gene: TRBV27
CDR3 protein: CASSLGPYTNTGELFF; CDR3 DNA: TGTGCCAGCAGCTTAGGACCTTACACGAACACCGGGGAGCTGTTTTTT; clone size: NA; D gene: NA; J gene: TRBJ2-2; V gene: TRBV11-3
CDR3 protein: CASSSQAGAYEQYF; CDR3 DNA: TGTGCCAGCAGTTCCCAAGCGGGAGCCTACGAGCAGTACTTC; clone size: NA; D gene: TRBD2; J gene: TRBJ2-7; V gene: TRBV6-5
CDR3 protein: CSVDRGTDTQYF; CDR3 DNA: TGCAGCGTTGACCGGGGCACAGATACGCAGTATTTT; clone size: many; D gene: NA; J gene: TRBJ2-3; V gene: TRBV29-1
CDR3 protein: CSAHDRGPGNTIYF; CDR3 DNA: TGCAGTGCTCACGACAGGGGACCTGGAAACACCATATATTTT; clone size: NA; D gene: TRBD1; J gene: TRBJ1-3; V gene: TRBV20-1
CDR3 protein: CASSSRGGRGYTF; CDR3 DNA: TGTGCCAGCAGCTCTCGTGGGGGTAGAGGCTACACCTTC; clone size: few; D gene: NA; J gene: TRBJ1-2; V gene: TRBV5-6
CDR3 protein: CSARPKLAGGIGETQYF; CDR3 DNA: TGCAGTGCTAGACCCAAACTAGCGGGAGGAATCGGAGAGACCCAGTACTTC; clone size: NA; D gene: TRBD2; J gene: TRBJ2-5; V gene: TRBV20-1
CDR3 protein: CASSYSGLPGAKNIQYF; CDR3 DNA: TGTGCCAGCAGTTACTCAGGGCTTCCTGGAGCCAAAAACATTCAGTACTTC; clone size: few; D gene: NA; J gene: TRBJ2-4; V gene: TRBV6-5
CDR3 protein: CSVLFPGLAEYNEQFF; CDR3 DNA: TGCAGCGTTCTGTTTCCGGGACTAGCGGAGTACAATGAGCAGTTCTTC; clone size: few; D gene: TRBD2; J gene: TRBJ2-1; V gene: TRBV29-1
CDR3 protein: CASMSGDRVGGYTF; CDR3 DNA: TGTGCCAGCATGTCCGGTGACAGGGTCGGTGGCTACACCTTC; clone size: few; D gene: TRBD1; J gene: TRBJ1-2; V gene: TRBV28
CDR3 protein: CASSGDRTSQTQYF; CDR3 DNA: TGTGCCAGCAGTGGGGACAGGACAAGTCAGACCCAGTACTTC; clone size: NA; D gene: TRBD1; J gene: TRBJ2-5; V gene: TRBV2
CDR3 protein: CASSSYEMNTEAFF; CDR3 DNA: TGCGCCAGCAGCTCCTACGAGATGAACACTGAAGCTTTCTTT; clone size: many; D gene: NA; J gene: TRBJ1-1; V gene: TRBV5-1
CDR3 protein: CASSLLTSGFYNEQFF; CDR3 DNA: TGTGCCAGCAGCTTGCTGACTAGCGGGTTCTACAATGAGCAGTTCTTC; clone size: NA; D gene: TRBD2; J gene: TRBJ2-1; V gene: TRBV5-8
CDR3 protein: CASSLVWGEAFF; CDR3 DNA: TGCGCCAGCAGCTTGGTTTGGGGAGAAGCTTTCTTT; clone size: many; D gene: NA; J gene: TRBJ1-1; V gene: TRBV5-1
CDR3 protein: CATSEGTDTQYF; CDR3 DNA: TGTGCCACCAGTGAAGGGACAGATACGCAGTATTTT; clone size: many; D gene: NA; J gene: TRBJ2-3; V gene: TRBV24-1
CDR3 protein: CASSLRGSEAFF; CDR3 DNA: TGTGCCAGCAGTTTAAGAGGCTCTGAAGCTTTCTTT; clone size: many; D gene: NA; J gene: TRBJ1-1; V gene: TRBV12-3/TRBV12-4
CDR3 protein: CASSVGTVNTGELFF; CDR3 DNA: TGTGCCAGCAGCGTAGGAACAGTGAACACCGGGGAGCTGTTTTTT; clone size: many; D gene: NA; J gene: TRBJ2-2; V gene: TRBV9